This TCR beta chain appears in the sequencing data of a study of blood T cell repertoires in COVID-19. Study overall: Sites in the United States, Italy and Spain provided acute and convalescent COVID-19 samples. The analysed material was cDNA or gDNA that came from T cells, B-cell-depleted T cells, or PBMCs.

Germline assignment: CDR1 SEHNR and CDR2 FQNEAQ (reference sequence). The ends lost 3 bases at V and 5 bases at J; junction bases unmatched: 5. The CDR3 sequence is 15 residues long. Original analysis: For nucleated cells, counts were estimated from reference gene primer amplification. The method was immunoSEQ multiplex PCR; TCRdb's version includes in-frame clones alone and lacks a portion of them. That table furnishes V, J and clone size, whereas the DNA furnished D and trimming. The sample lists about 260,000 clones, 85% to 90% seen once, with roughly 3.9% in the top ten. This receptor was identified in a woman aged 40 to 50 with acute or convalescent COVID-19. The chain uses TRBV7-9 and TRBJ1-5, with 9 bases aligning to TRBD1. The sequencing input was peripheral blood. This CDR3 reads CASSLGTGIHQPQHF. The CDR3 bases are TGTGCCAGCAGCTTGGGGACAGGGATTCATCAGCCCCAGCATTTT.